This T cell receptor beta chain was recorded in a study of cytomegalovirus exposure and HLA in healthy donors. Amplification used 60 Vbeta primers and 13 Jbeta primers. The repertoire was sequenced with immunoSEQ multiplex PCR; TCRdb's copy has only in-frame clones and lacks some. Counted here are about 83,000 clones, around 70% occurring once; the ten biggest clones make up about 7.7%. Broader study findings: What a later analysis reportedly showed was that an Asian-associated ancestry cluster had fewer N-insertions than the approximately 670-donor mean. Later work found that TCR association rates differed between HLA loci; DRB1 had the most and HLA-C the fewest. The study recorded around 160 TCR beta chains that were cytomegalovirus-associated. Earlier analysis found most TCR beta V segments productive about 87% or about 30% of the time.

The CDR3 has 15 residues. Germline V gene data show CDR1 as SGHNT and CDR2 as YYREEE (reference sequence). V shed 0 bases, J shed 7 bases, and the junction held 4 bases outside the gene matches. This clone was seen only once. Its antigen is unknown. The receptor was isolated from a man between 60 and 75 years old in good health and CMV-seronegative. This chain links TRBV5-4 with TRBJ2-1; 10 bases align to TRBD2. Specimen: PBMCs. CDR3 in amino acids: CASSLASGSKNEQFF. The CDR3 nucleotides read TGTGCCAGCAGCTTGGCTAGCGGGAGTAAAAATGAGCAGTTCTTC.